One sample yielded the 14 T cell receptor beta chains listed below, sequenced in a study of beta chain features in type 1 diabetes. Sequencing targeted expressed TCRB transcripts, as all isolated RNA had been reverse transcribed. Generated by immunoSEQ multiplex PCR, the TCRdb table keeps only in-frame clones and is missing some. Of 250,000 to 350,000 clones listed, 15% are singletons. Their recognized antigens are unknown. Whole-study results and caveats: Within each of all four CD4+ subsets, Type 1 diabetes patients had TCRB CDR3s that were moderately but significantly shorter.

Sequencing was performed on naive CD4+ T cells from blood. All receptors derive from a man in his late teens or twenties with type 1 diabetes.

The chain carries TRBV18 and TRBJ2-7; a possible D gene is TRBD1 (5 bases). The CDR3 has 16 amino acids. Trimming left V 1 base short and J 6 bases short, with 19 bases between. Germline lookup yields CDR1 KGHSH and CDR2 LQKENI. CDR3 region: CASSPRRQTDDLEQYF. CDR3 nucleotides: TGTGCCAGCTCACCACGGAGACAGACGGACGATCTCGAGCAGTACTTC.

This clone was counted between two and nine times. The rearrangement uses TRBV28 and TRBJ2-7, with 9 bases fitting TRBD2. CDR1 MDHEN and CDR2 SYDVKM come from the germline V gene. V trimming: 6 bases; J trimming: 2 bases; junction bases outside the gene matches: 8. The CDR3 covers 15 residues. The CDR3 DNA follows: TGTGCCAGCAGCCGAATAGCGGGAGCCGCCTACGAGCAGTACTTC. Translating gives CASSRIAGAAYEQYF.

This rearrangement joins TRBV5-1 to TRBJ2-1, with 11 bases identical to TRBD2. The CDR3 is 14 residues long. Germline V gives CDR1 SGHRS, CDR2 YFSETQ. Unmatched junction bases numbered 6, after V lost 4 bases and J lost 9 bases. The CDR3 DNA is TGCGCCAGCAGCCTTAGCGGGAGGGCGACTGAGCAGTTCTTC. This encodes CASSLSGRATEQFF. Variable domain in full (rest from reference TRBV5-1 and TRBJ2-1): KAGVTQTPRYLIKTRGQQVTLSCSPISGHRSVSWYQQTPGQGLQFLFEYFSETQRNKGNFPGRFSGRQFSNSRSEMNVSTLELGDSALYLCASSLSGRATEQFFGPGTRLTVL.

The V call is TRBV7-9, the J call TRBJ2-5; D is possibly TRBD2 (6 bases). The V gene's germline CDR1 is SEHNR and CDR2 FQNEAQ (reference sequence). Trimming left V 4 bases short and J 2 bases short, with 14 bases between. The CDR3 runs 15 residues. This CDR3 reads CASSYTGSLQETQYF. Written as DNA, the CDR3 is TGTGCCAGCAGCTATACCGGGAGTCTACAAGAGACCCAGTACTTC.

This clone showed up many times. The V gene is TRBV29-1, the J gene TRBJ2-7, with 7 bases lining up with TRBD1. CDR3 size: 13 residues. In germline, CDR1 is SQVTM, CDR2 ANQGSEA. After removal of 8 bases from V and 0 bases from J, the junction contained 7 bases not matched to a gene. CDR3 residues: CSPGDRSSYEQYF. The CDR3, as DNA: TGCAGCCCCGGGGACAGAAGCTCCTACGAGCAGTACTTC.

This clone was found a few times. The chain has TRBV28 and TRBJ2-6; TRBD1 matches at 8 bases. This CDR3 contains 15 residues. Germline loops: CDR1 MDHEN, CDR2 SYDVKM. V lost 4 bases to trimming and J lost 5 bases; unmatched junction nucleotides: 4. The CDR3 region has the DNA TGTGCCAGCAGTTCAAGGACAGGGTGGGCCAACGTCCTGACTTTC. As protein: CASSSRTGWANVLTF.

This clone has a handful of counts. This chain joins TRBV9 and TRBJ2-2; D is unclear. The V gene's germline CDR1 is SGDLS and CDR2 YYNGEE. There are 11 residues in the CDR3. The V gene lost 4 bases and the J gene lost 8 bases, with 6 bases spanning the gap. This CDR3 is CASSSEGELFF. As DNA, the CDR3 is TGTGCCAGCAGCTCCGAGGGGGAGCTGTTTTTT.

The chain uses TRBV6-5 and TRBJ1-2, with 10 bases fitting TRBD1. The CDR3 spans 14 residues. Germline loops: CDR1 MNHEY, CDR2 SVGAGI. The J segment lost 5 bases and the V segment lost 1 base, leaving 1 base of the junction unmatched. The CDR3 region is CASSYLGQGYGYTF. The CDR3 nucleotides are TGTGCCAGCAGTTACTTGGGACAGGGGTATGGCTACACCTTC.

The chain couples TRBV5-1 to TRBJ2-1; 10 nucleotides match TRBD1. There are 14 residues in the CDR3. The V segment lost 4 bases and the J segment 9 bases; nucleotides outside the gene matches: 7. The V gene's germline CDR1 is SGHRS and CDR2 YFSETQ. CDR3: CASSVRQGALEQFF. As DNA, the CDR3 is TGCGCCAGCAGCGTCCGACAGGGGGCCCTTGAGCAGTTCTTC.

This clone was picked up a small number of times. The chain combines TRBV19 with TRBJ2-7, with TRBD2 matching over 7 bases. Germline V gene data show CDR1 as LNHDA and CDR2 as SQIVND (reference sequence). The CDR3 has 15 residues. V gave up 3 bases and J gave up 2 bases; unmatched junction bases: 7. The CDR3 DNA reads TGTGCCAGTAGTATGCGGGACTACCGAACCTACGAGCAGTACTTC. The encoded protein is CASSMRDYRTYEQYF.

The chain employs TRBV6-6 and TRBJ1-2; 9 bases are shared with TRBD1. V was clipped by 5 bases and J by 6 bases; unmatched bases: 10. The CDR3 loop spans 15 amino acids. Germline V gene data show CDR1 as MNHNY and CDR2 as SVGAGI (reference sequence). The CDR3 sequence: CASSNRGPAFDGYTF. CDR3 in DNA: TGTGCCAGCAGTAACAGGGGGCCGGCCTTTGATGGCTACACCTTC.

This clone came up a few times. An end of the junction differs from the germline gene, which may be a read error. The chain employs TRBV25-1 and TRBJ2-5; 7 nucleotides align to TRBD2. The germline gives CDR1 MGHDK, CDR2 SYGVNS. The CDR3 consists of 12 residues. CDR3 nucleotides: TGTGCCAGCAGTGAAGCGGGAGAGGCCCAGTACTTC. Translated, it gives CASSEAGEAQYF.

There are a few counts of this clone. CDR3 amino acids: CASVTGREKAEQFF. The CDR3 nucleotides are TGTGCCAGCGTCACAGGGCGGGAGAAAGCTGAGCAGTTCTTC. The chain has TRBV7-2 and TRBJ2-1; TRBD2 is a possible D gene (7 bases). The ends were cut back, 8 bases at V and 9 bases at J, with 20 bases in the middle. Germline values: CDR1 SGHTA, CDR2 FQGNSA. CDR3 length equals 14 residues.

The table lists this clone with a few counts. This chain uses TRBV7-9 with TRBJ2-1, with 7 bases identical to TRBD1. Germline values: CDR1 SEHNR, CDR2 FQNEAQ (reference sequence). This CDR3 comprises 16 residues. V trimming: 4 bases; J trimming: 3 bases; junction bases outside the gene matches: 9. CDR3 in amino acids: CASSSLRGQDYNEQFF. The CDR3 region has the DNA TGTGCCAGCAGCTCCCTGCGAGGACAGGACTACAATGAGCAGTTCTTC.